The clone carrying this T cell receptor (beta chain) was seen many times. These data originate in a study of T cells in Graves' hyperthyroidism and ophthalmopathy. TCR beta CDR3 region amplification was performed from RNA transcripts. An initial round of RT-PCR targeting the TCR CDR3 relied on the HTBI primer set. TCRdb reprocessed the multiplex PCR reads via MiXCR and lists one record per CDR3 protein. The repertoire holds about 640,000 distinct CDR3 sequences, with roughly 20% as singletons. The V and J ends lost 6 bases and 4 bases, in that order; junction bases with no gene match: 10. The CDR3 covers 14 residues. Germline-derived CDR1 and CDR2 are DFQATT and SNEGSKA (reference sequence).

Sequencing was done on a sample of blood. The TCR originated in a man aged 30-40 years with Graves' ophthalmopathy. This chain links TRBV20-1 with TRBJ1-2, with 8 bases that match TRBD1. CDR3 in DNA: TGCAGTGCCAGGACAGGGCGGGACGCCTATGGCTACACCTTC. It is translated as CSARTGRDAYGYTF.